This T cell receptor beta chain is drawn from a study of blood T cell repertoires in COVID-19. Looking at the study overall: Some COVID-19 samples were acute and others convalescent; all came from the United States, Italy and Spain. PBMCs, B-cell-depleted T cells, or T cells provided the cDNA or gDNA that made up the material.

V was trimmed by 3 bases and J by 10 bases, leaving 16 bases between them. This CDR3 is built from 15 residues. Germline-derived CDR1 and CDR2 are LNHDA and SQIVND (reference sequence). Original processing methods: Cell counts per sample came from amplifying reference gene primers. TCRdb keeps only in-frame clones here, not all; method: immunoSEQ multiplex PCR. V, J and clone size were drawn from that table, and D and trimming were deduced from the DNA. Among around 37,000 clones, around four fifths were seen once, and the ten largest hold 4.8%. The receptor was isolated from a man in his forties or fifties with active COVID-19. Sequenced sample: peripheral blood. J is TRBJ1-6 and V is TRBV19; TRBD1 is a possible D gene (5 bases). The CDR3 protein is CASSIGGDLGSPLHF. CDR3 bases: TGTGCCAGTAGTATCGGGGGAGACCTCGGGTCACCCCTCCACTTT.